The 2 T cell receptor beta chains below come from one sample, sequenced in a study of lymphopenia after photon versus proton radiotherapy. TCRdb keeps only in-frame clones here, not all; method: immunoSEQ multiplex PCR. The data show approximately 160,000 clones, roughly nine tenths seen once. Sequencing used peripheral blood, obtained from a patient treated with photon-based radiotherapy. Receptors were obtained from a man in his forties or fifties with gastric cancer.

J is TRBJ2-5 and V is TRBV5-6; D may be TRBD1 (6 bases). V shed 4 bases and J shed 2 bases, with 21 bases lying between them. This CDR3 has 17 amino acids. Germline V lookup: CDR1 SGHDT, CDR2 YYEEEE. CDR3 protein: CASSTQGWDIEQETQYF. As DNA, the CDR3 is TGTGCCAGCAGCACACAAGGATGGGACATCGAACAAGAGACCCAGTACTTC.

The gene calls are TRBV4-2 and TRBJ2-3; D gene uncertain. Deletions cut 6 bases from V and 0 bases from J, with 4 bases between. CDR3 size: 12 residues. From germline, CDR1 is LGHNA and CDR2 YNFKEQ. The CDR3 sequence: CASSTSTDTQYF. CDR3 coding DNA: TGTGCCAGCAGTACTAGCACAGATACGCAGTATTTT.